A selection of T cell receptor beta chains follows, all from one sample in a study of type 1 and type 2 diabetes patients. TCRdb re-analysed the multiplex PCR reads in MiXCR, keeping a single row per CDR3 protein. The data show 270,000 or so distinct CDR3 sequences, more than 45% seen once. The sample taken for sequencing was peripheral blood mononuclear cells (PBMCs). The receptors stem from a man aged 18 to 35 with type 2 diabetes. Each CDR3 is given with its conserved first and last residue. The D gene is left open where the match is weak. A row's size may be missing; if present it is once, few, many or a size class.

clone_size: few
v_call: TRBV9
j_call: TRBJ2-5
d_call: -
cdr3_aa: CASSPDGTLSETQYF
cdr3_nt: TGTGCCAGCAGTCCGGACGGAACCCTATCGGAGACCCAGTACTTC

clone_size: -
v_call: TRBV12-3/TRBV12-4
j_call: TRBJ2-7
d_call: -
cdr3_aa: CASSHKKEGEQYF
cdr3_nt: TGTGCCAGCAGTCACAAAAAGGAGGGCGAGCAGTACTTC

clone_size: -
v_call: TRBV5-1
j_call: TRBJ2-7
d_call: TRBD1
cdr3_aa: CASGTGGVHEQYF
cdr3_nt: TGTGCCAGCGGGACAGGGGGGGTCCACGAGCAGTACTTC

clone_size: -
v_call: TRBV12-3/TRBV12-4
j_call: TRBJ2-4
d_call: -
cdr3_aa: CASELTGENIQYF
cdr3_nt: TGTGCCAGCGAACTAACGGGGGAAAACATTCAGTACTTC

clone_size: -
v_call: TRBV7-9
j_call: TRBJ2-2
d_call: TRBD2
cdr3_aa: CASSRAQRGRELFF
cdr3_nt: TGTGCCAGCAGCCGGGCCCAGCGGGGGAGGGAGCTGTTTTTT

clone_size: -
v_call: TRBV4-2
j_call: TRBJ1-6
d_call: -
cdr3_aa: CASSQDLRGAGSPLHF
cdr3_nt: TGTGCCAGCAGCCAAGATCTAAGAGGGGCCGGTTCACCCCTCCACTTT

clone_size: -
v_call: TRBV29-1
j_call: TRBJ2-6
d_call: -
cdr3_aa: CSVEGGGSSGANVLTF
cdr3_nt: TGCAGCGTTGAGGGTGGGGGCAGCTCTGGGGCCAACGTCCTGACTTTC

clone_size: -
v_call: TRBV12-5
j_call: TRBJ1-5
d_call: -
cdr3_aa: CASGTWGNQPQHF
cdr3_nt: TGTGCTAGTGGTACTTGGGGGAATCAGCCCCAGCATTTT

clone_size: few
v_call: TRBV6-6
j_call: TRBJ2-1
d_call: -
cdr3_aa: CASSFNPGLTYNEQFF
cdr3_nt: TGTGCCAGCAGTTTTAACCCGGGACTTACTTACAATGAGCAGTTCTTC

clone_size: -
v_call: TRBV14
j_call: TRBJ2-1
d_call: -
cdr3_aa: CASSRNRATYNEQFF
cdr3_nt: TGTGCCAGCAGCCGTAACAGGGCCACCTACAATGAGCAGTTCTTC

clone_size: few
v_call: TRBV6-1
j_call: TRBJ2-2
d_call: TRBD1
cdr3_aa: CASTKRQGGTGELFF
cdr3_nt: TGTGCCAGTACGAAACGACAGGGTGGGACCGGGGAGCTGTTTTTT

clone_size: many
v_call: TRBV10-3
j_call: TRBJ1-1
d_call: -
cdr3_aa: CAISESWNTEAFF
cdr3_nt: TGTGCCATCAGTGAGTCATGGAACACTGAAGCTTTCTTT

clone_size: -
v_call: TRBV25-1
j_call: TRBJ2-4
d_call: -
cdr3_aa: CASSEGSGAGAKDIQYF
cdr3_nt: TGTGCCAGCAGTGAGGGGTCAGGGGCAGGGGCCAAAGACATTCAGTACTTC

clone_size: -
v_call: TRBV20-1
j_call: TRBJ1-1
d_call: -
cdr3_aa: CSTLGEAFF
cdr3_nt: TGCAGTACTCTAGGAGAAGCTTTCTTT

clone_size: many
v_call: TRBV7-6
j_call: TRBJ2-7
d_call: TRBD2
cdr3_aa: CASSSYSGSGYEQYF
cdr3_nt: TGTGCCAGCAGCTCCTATAGCGGGAGCGGGTACGAGCAGTACTTC

clone_size: -
v_call: TRBV2
j_call: TRBJ2-7
d_call: TRBD2
cdr3_aa: CASTTPSGARHEQYF
cdr3_nt: TGTGCCAGCACTACGCCTAGCGGGGCGCGCCACGAGCAGTACTTC

clone_size: many
v_call: TRBV2
j_call: TRBJ2-3
d_call: TRBD1
cdr3_aa: CASGDRHGNTDTQYF
cdr3_nt: TGTGCCAGCGGGGACAGGCATGGGAACACAGATACGCAGTATTTT

clone_size: -
v_call: TRBV6-6
j_call: TRBJ1-1
d_call: TRBD1
cdr3_aa: CASSFSGQSNTEAFF
cdr3_nt: TGTGCCAGCAGTTTCTCGGGACAGTCAAACACTGAAGCTTTCTTT

clone_size: -
v_call: TRBV27
j_call: TRBJ2-7
d_call: TRBD2
cdr3_aa: CASSFGGRSHEQYF
cdr3_nt: TGTGCCAGCAGTTTTGGCGGGAGGTCCCACGAGCAGTACTTC

clone_size: few
v_call: TRBV30
j_call: TRBJ2-5
d_call: -
cdr3_aa: CAWSVFLGTQYF
cdr3_nt: TGTGCCTGGAGTGTTTTTTTGGGGACCCAGTACTTC

clone_size: many
v_call: TRBV10-3
j_call: TRBJ2-7
d_call: -
cdr3_aa: CAISELQGLSYEQYF
cdr3_nt: TGTGCCATCAGTGAGCTCCAGGGGCTCTCCTACGAGCAGTACTTC

clone_size: few
v_call: TRBV20-1
j_call: TRBJ1-5
d_call: TRBD1
cdr3_aa: CSANRGLEQPQHF
cdr3_nt: TGCAGTGCTAACAGGGGATTGGAACAGCCCCAGCATTTT

clone_size: -
v_call: TRBV28
j_call: TRBJ2-7
d_call: TRBD1
cdr3_aa: CASSPPGQVNSYEQYF
cdr3_nt: TGTGCCAGCAGTCCGCCGGGACAGGTAAACTCCTACGAGCAGTACTTC

clone_size: -
v_call: TRBV20-1
j_call: TRBJ1-4
d_call: -
cdr3_aa: CSARLDRREKLFF
cdr3_nt: TGCAGTGCTAGGCTGGATCGTCGAGAAAAACTGTTTTTT

clone_size: few
v_call: TRBV6-1
j_call: TRBJ2-1
d_call: TRBD1
cdr3_aa: CASSEQGAISNEQFF
cdr3_nt: TGTGCCAGCAGTGAACAGGGGGCGATTTCGAATGAGCAGTTCTTC

clone_size: many
v_call: TRBV30
j_call: TRBJ2-5
d_call: -
cdr3_aa: CAWSVRNAETQYF
cdr3_nt: TGTGCCTGGAGTGTGAGGAATGCGGAGACCCAGTACTTC

clone_size: few
v_call: TRBV6-5
j_call: TRBJ1-2
d_call: -
cdr3_aa: CASSFRDNYGYTF
cdr3_nt: TGTGCCAGCAGTTTTCGAGATAACTATGGCTACACCTTC

clone_size: -
v_call: TRBV9
j_call: TRBJ2-3
d_call: -
cdr3_aa: CASSVTYADTQYF
cdr3_nt: TGTGCCAGCAGCGTAACGTATGCGGATACGCAGTATTTT

clone_size: -
v_call: TRBV19
j_call: TRBJ1-5
d_call: TRBD1
cdr3_aa: CASSTPGQGNNQPQHF
cdr3_nt: TGTGCCAGTAGTACCCCCGGACAGGGAAACAATCAGCCCCAGCATTTT

clone_size: -
v_call: TRBV7-8
j_call: TRBJ2-7
d_call: TRBD1
cdr3_aa: CASTFGTGNYEQYF
cdr3_nt: TGTGCCAGCACGTTCGGGACAGGGAATTACGAGCAGTACTTC

clone_size: -
v_call: TRBV28
j_call: TRBJ2-7
d_call: TRBD1
cdr3_aa: CASSLLGTGGYEQYF
cdr3_nt: TGTGCCAGCAGTTTGCTCGGGACAGGGGGGTACGAGCAGTACTTC

clone_size: -
v_call: TRBV7-2
j_call: TRBJ2-5
d_call: -
cdr3_aa: CASSPEGFPLGETQYF
cdr3_nt: TGTGCCAGCAGCCCCGAGGGATTCCCCCTGGGAGAGACCCAGTACTTC

clone_size: -
v_call: TRBV28
j_call: TRBJ1-1
d_call: -
cdr3_aa: CASQGGAEAPFF
cdr3_nt: TGTGCCAGTCAAGGCGGGGCCGAGGCCCCTTTCTTT

clone_size: -
v_call: TRBV20-1
j_call: TRBJ1-2
d_call: -
cdr3_aa: CSADEPASYGYTF
cdr3_nt: TGCAGTGCTGATGAGCCAGCGAGCTATGGCTACACCTTC

clone_size: few
v_call: TRBV30
j_call: TRBJ1-5
d_call: -
cdr3_aa: CAWSMGPNNQPQHF
cdr3_nt: TGTGCCTGGAGTATGGGACCGAACAATCAGCCCCAGCATTTT

clone_size: few
v_call: TRBV10-3
j_call: TRBJ1-2
d_call: -
cdr3_aa: CAISGPTDHGYTF
cdr3_nt: TGTGCCATCAGCGGCCCGACAGATCATGGCTACACCTTC

clone_size: many
v_call: TRBV30
j_call: TRBJ2-7
d_call: TRBD2
cdr3_aa: CAWSLAGDEQYF
cdr3_nt: TGTGCCTGGAGTCTAGCGGGAGACGAGCAGTACTTC

clone_size: -
v_call: TRBV4-1
j_call: TRBJ2-1
d_call: -
cdr3_aa: CASSQERTNNEQFF
cdr3_nt: TGCGCCAGCAGCCAAGAGCGAACCAACAATGAGCAGTTCTTC

clone_size: -
v_call: TRBV19
j_call: TRBJ1-2
d_call: -
cdr3_aa: CASSIRGPISGGYTF
cdr3_nt: TGTGCCAGTAGTATAAGGGGCCCTATCAGTGGTGGCTACACCTTC

clone_size: -
v_call: TRBV28
j_call: TRBJ1-5
d_call: -
cdr3_aa: CASSPFMANQPQHF
cdr3_nt: TGTGCCAGCAGTCCTTTTATGGCAAATCAGCCCCAGCATTTT

clone_size: -
v_call: TRBV18
j_call: TRBJ2-7
d_call: TRBD1
cdr3_aa: CASSPTPSGDRFHEQYF
cdr3_nt: TGTGCCAGCTCACCGACCCCCTCTGGGGACAGGTTCCACGAGCAGTACTTC

clone_size: -
v_call: TRBV7-2
j_call: TRBJ1-1
d_call: -
cdr3_aa: CASSLVGRGGTEAFF
cdr3_nt: TGTGCCAGCAGCTTAGTCGGTCGGGGGGGAACTGAAGCTTTCTTT

clone_size: -
v_call: TRBV4-2
j_call: TRBJ2-5
d_call: TRBD1
cdr3_aa: CASSHIDRGQETQYF
cdr3_nt: TGTGCCAGCAGCCACATAGACAGGGGGCAGGAGACCCAGTACTTC

clone_size: -
v_call: TRBV19
j_call: TRBJ2-7
d_call: -
cdr3_aa: CASSIDGYEQYF
cdr3_nt: TGTGCCAGTAGTATAGACGGCTACGAGCAGTACTTC

clone_size: -
v_call: TRBV29-1
j_call: TRBJ2-1
d_call: TRBD2
cdr3_aa: CSGRGSYNEQFF
cdr3_nt: TGCAGCGGGCGCGGGAGCTACAATGAGCAGTTCTTC

clone_size: -
v_call: TRBV27
j_call: TRBJ1-2
d_call: TRBD1
cdr3_aa: CASREDRVHGYTF
cdr3_nt: TGTGCCAGCAGGGAGGACAGGGTCCATGGCTACACCTTC

clone_size: many
v_call: TRBV11-2
j_call: TRBJ2-7
d_call: TRBD1
cdr3_aa: CASTPRDRGYPYEQYF
cdr3_nt: TGTGCCAGCACCCCCCGGGACAGGGGATACCCCTACGAGCAGTACTTC

clone_size: -
v_call: TRBV27
j_call: TRBJ2-6
d_call: -
cdr3_aa: CASSRGRSGANVLTF
cdr3_nt: TGTGCCAGCTCTCGGGGCCGCTCTGGGGCCAACGTCCTGACTTTC